Detailed here is one T cell receptor (beta chain). This sample is drawn from a study of T-cell memory formation after mild COVID-19. The CDR3 is made up of 14 amino acids. With 4 bases clipped from V and 5 bases from J, the junction kept 4 bases outside the gene matches. Germline lookup yields CDR1 SGHRS and CDR2 YFSETQ. TCR alpha and TCR beta cDNA libraries carrying sample barcodes and UMIs came from 5'RACE with constant-segment primers. MiXCR, applied by TCRdb to the 5' RACE reads, yields one record per CDR3 protein. The sample gives tens of thousands of distinct CDR3 sequences, 6% to 7% of which show up once; 0.6% to 1% is in the top ten.

This chain uses TRBV5-1 with TRBJ2-5, with TRBD1 matching 11 bases. The receptor was derived from an adult who had mild COVID-19 (a few samples of this study predate the infection). Cell type and time point are not known. The sequenced sample consisted of PBMCs or a T cell subset sorted from them (not recorded which). The CDR3 DNA reads TGCGCCAGCAGCACGGGACAGGGGGACGAGACCCAGTACTTC. Amino acids: CASSTGQGDETQYF.